This section outlines one T cell receptor (beta chain) sequence together with its context. Its target is unknown. The junction departs from the called germline gene at one end, perhaps through a read error. The cDNA came from 5'RACE, which used 10-nucleotide random UMIs. From 15-18 subjects, each sequencing run yielded over 160 million TCR-beta sequences. TCRdb independently ran MiXCR on the 5' RACE reads; one entry per CDR3 protein. The table lists more than 30,000 distinct CDR3 sequences, less than 15% of them singletons. CDR3 length: 17 amino acids. The germline V gene encodes CDR1 SGHTA and CDR2 FQGNSA. The sample is drawn from a study of neurological immune-mediated disorders. Broader study findings: Across subjects, no CDR3 amino acid sequence appeared in expanded clones of more than one subject, a finding that suggested private repertoires in all groups.

Time point defined: longitudinal time-point 2. The unsorted libraries were prepared from 2 million PBMCs (stored at -80 C). This chain connects TRBV7-2 to TRBJ2-6; perhaps D is TRBD1 or TRBD2 (6 bases each). The clonotype comes from a woman aged 40 to 55 in good health. The specimen was PBMCs. The DNA for the CDR3 is TGTGTCAGCAGCTTAGTGGGGGGCCGCTCTGGGGCCAACGTCCTTACTTTC. Translation: CVSSLVGGRSGANVLTF.